This T cell receptor beta chain derives from a study of breast tumors, draining lymph nodes, adjacent tissues. General observations from the study: Compared with basal-like, luminal-like tumors shared significantly more repertoire with nontumor tissue. Most tumor T cells seemingly derive from lymph node, then expand in tumor. Data only fit, rather than demonstrated, lymph node origin of most tumor T cells.

Breast cancer patients provided tissue from their axillary draining lymph nodes. This clonotype was recorded many times. What it binds is unknown. V shed 3 bases and J shed 4 bases, with 4 bases lying between them. Germline CDR1 reads LGHDT; CDR2 reads YNNKEL (reference sequence). The CDR3 totals 11 residues. TCRdb re-called the multiplex PCR reads with MiXCR, one entry per CDR3 protein. Here the sample spans 200,000 to 250,000 distinct CDR3 sequences, about 30% being singletons. The sample taken for sequencing was axillary lymph node tissue. The receptor's source is a female donor with breast cancer. Some clones in this sample may be carry-over from other donors' samples. The rearrangement uses TRBV3-1 and TRBJ2-7; no clear D. The DNA for the CDR3 is TGTGCCAGCAGCCACAGTTACGAGCAGTACTTC. Translation: CASSHSYEQYF.